Listed below are T cell receptor beta chains from one sample, sequenced in a study of naive and memory T cell subsets. TCRdb analysed the UMI-ligation and nested PCR reads with MiXCR anew, one entry per CDR3 protein. The table shows roughly 36,000 distinct CDR3 sequences, with about 11% occurring only once. The source material was skin, sampled from a tuberculin skin test site. The receptors derive from an adult in good health. CDR3s include the opening cysteine and the closing phenylalanine or tryptophan.

J: TRBJ2-1; V: TRBV10-3; CDR3: CAISESVLAGGPAYNEQFF
J: TRBJ1-1; V: TRBV28; CDR3: CASRAGVLNTEAFF
J: TRBJ1-2; V: TRBV20-1; CDR3: CSARDFDREGYTF
J: TRBJ2-2; V: TRBV7-3; CDR3: CASSLTPRGGRGSGELFF
J: TRBJ2-7; V: TRBV25-1; CDR3: CASRELGPEQYF
J: TRBJ2-7; V: TRBV28; CDR3: CASSFQGRGYEQYF
J: TRBJ1-4; V: TRBV19; CDR3: CASSSRVRDEKLFF
J: TRBJ1-2; V: TRBV6-1; CDR3: CASSENPQGAYGYTF
J: TRBJ2-2; V: TRBV27; CDR3: CASSLLNTGELFF
J: TRBJ2-4; V: TRBV28; CDR3: CASRTSGRFNIQYF
J: TRBJ2-1; V: TRBV15; CDR3: CATSRDGFSYNEQFF
J: TRBJ2-6; V: TRBV4-1; CDR3: CASSQRLAGETSGANVLTF
J: TRBJ2-7; V: TRBV5-1; CDR3: CASSLTGQSYYEQYF
J: TRBJ1-5; V: TRBV28; CDR3: CASSQDRFSPYQPQHF
J: TRBJ1-2; V: TRBV15; CDR3: CATSGGRGLANGYTF
J: TRBJ1-4; V: TRBV7-3; CDR3: CASSLSRDEKLFF